Given below is one TCR beta chain in context. Both 60 Vbeta primers and 13 Jbeta primers went into the PCR. This table comes from immunoSEQ multiplex PCR, and its TCRdb copy is limited to in-frame clones, with some not included. The data show hundreds of thousands of clones, 70% to 80% seen once. This specimen comes from a study of cytomegalovirus exposure and HLA in healthy donors. The source material was PBMCs. This TCR was recovered from an older woman in good health and CMV-seropositive.

CDR3 in amino acids: CASSLAASNTEAFF. Here the CDR3 DNA reads TGTGCCAGCAGCTTAGCGGCATCTAACACTGAAGCTTTCTTT. This sequence joins TRBV7-8 and TRBJ1-1, with D unclear. Germline V gene sequence: CDR1 SGHVS, CDR2 FQNEAQ. CDR3 length equals 14 residues. Between the trimmed V and J ends, which lost 0 bases and 2 bases, there was a span of 7 bases.